The present T cell receptor beta chain was sequenced within a study of blood T cell repertoires in COVID-19. As for the study in general: There were acute and convalescent COVID-19 samples, and they came from the United States, Italy and Spain. PBMCs, B-cell-depleted T cells, or T cells provided the cDNA or gDNA that made up the material.

CDR3 size: 14 residues. Trimming stripped 2 bases from V and 3 bases from J, with 9 bases between. Per germline, CDR1 MNHEY and CDR2 SMNVEV (reference sequence). Source study methods: Cell counts per sample came from amplifying reference gene primers. Sequencing was performed with immunoSEQ multiplex PCR; in TCRdb, only in-frame clones are kept and a portion is missing. V, J and clone size are taken as reported in that table, and D and trimming were inferred from the DNA itself. The table lists fewer than 15,000 clones, around 87% of them singletons. This TCR came from a human donor in a cohort sampled during active COVID-19. Sequencing was done on a sample of peripheral blood. This chain joins TRBV27 and TRBJ2-3; no firm D call. The CDR3 region is CASSLGFGTDTQYF. As DNA, the CDR3 is TGTGCCAGCAGTTTAGGGTTCGGGACAGATACGCAGTATTTT.